These 25 T cell receptor beta chains originate from one sample sequenced in a study of graft-versus-host responses after intestinal transplantation listed by TCRdb under 2021. Receptor amplification or capture employed the immunoSEQ multiplex PCR assay. The source is immuneACCESS, and TCRdb retained only in-frame sequences with V and J called. Part of the clones is not carried over; for the studies checked, unresolved V genes explain less than half of this, and the remainder is unexplained. For this sample the table gives about 98,000 clones, of which 86% were detected only once. The top ten clones comprise roughly 1.4% of the sample. Sequencing used PBMCs, obtained 255 days after intestinal transplant. The receptors come from a human patient who received an intestinal transplant, so some T cells may come from the graft donor.

The rearrangement joins TRBV19 to TRBJ2-3, with D possibly TRBD2 on 5 matching bases. The CDR3 totals 14 residues. Trimming took off 2 bases at V and 4 bases at J, with 10 bases between the two ends. Germline loops: CDR1 LNHDA, CDR2 SQIVND (reference sequence). The CDR3 DNA follows: TGTGCCAGTAGTATAAGACGAGCGGCAGATACGCAGTATTTT. It encodes CASSIRRAADTQYF.

This rearrangement joins TRBV5-4 to TRBJ1-2; possible D gene TRBD1, 6 bases. CDR1 SGHNT and CDR2 YYREEE come from the germline V gene (reference sequence). The V gene lost 0 bases and the J gene lost 7 bases, with 16 bases spanning the gap. This CDR3 comprises 15 residues. CDR3 sequence: CASSLGFGGLSGYTF. Written as DNA, the CDR3 is TGTGCCAGCAGCTTGGGTTTTGGGGGCCTCAGTGGCTACACCTTC.

The chain carries TRBV9 and TRBJ2-1, with 9 bases fitting TRBD2. CDR3 length equals 15 residues. Germline-derived CDR1 and CDR2 are SGDLS and YYNGEE. J gave up 5 bases and V 5 bases, and 8 bases lay outside the gene matches. The CDR3: CASSPSGISHNEQFF. The CDR3 bases are TGTGCCAGCAGTCCTAGCGGGATAAGCCACAATGAGCAGTTCTTC.

Only a few counts were recorded for this clone. The chain joins TRBV6-1 to TRBJ1-1, with 10 bases aligning to TRBD1. Germline V lookup: CDR1 MNHNS, CDR2 SASEGT. The V and J ends lost 6 bases and 6 bases, in that order; junction bases with no gene match: 1. The CDR3 totals 12 residues. CDR3 in amino acids: CASRGQGAEAFF. The CDR3 DNA follows: TGTGCCAGCAGAGGACAGGGGGCTGAAGCTTTCTTT.

The J gene is TRBJ1-2, the V gene TRBV7-2; unclear D gene. V shed 1 base and J shed 7 bases, with 10 bases lying between them. The CDR3 spans 13 residues. Germline V gives CDR1 SGHTA, CDR2 FQGNSA. CDR3 sequence: CASSLEGIFGYTF. The CDR3 nucleotides read TGTGCCAGCAGCTTAGAGGGAATTTTTGGCTACACCTTC. Full variable domain (outside the CDR3, taken from reference TRBV7-2 and TRBJ1-2): GAGVSQSPSNKVTEKGKDVELRCDPISGHTALYWYRQSLGQGLEFLIYFQGNSAPDKSGLPSDRFSAERTGGSVSTLTIQRTQQEDSAVYLCASSLEGIFGYTFGSGTRLTVV.

The chain is built from TRBV28 and TRBJ2-5; possibly TRBD1 for D (7 bases). The germline gives CDR1 MDHEN, CDR2 SYDVKM. The CDR3 runs to 12 residues. V was shortened by 10 bases and J by 2 bases, with 11 bases between the two germline ends. CDR3 loop: CATGDSQETQYF. CDR3 DNA: TGTGCCACGGGGGACAGTCAAGAGACCCAGTACTTC.

The CDR3, as DNA: TGTGCCAGCAGCTTATCAGATGGGCACGAGCAGTACTTC. Encoded protein: CASSLSDGHEQYF. The V and J genes are TRBV11-3 and TRBJ2-7; D is uncertain. The germline CDR1 and CDR2 sequences are SGHNT and YENEEA. There are 13 residues in the CDR3. Trimming shortened V by 2 bases and J by 5 bases, and 10 bases separated the two germline ends.

V and J are TRBV15 and TRBJ2-7; perhaps TRBD1 as D (5 bases). CDR3 length: 14 amino acids. Germline lookup yields CDR1 LNHNV and CDR2 YYDKDF (reference sequence). V lost 1 base, J lost 2 bases, and 9 bases lay in between. This CDR3 is CATSRGDSTYEQYF. CDR3 coding DNA: TGTGCCACCAGCAGAGGCGACAGCACCTACGAGCAGTACTTC.

The genes are TRBV7-9 and TRBJ1-2; no firm D call. The CDR3 loop spans 12 amino acids. The V and J ends lost 1 base and 12 bases respectively, with 12 bases between them. CDR1 is SEHNR and CDR2 is FQNEAQ in the germline V gene (reference sequence). The chain's CDR3 is CASSLGGLEDTF. Written as DNA, the CDR3 is TGTGCCAGCAGCTTAGGAGGCCTCGAGGACACCTTC.

The chain joins TRBV2 to TRBJ1-5; 10 bases are a match to TRBD1. The V gene end was trimmed by 5 bases and the J gene end by 2 bases; junction bases not matched to a gene: 3. The V gene's germline CDR1 is SNHLY and CDR2 FYNNEI. This CDR3 region has 15 residues. CDR3 in DNA: TGTGCCAGCAGTAAAGGGACAGGGGGCAATCAGCCCCAGCATTTT. As protein: CASSKGTGGNQPQHF.

This rearrangement joins TRBV19 to TRBJ2-7; D call uncertain. The CDR3 has 13 amino acids. V lost 6 bases, J lost 3 bases, and 12 bases lay in between. Germline V gene lookup returns CDR1 LNHDA and CDR2 SQIVND (reference sequence). This CDR3 reads CASSAQHLYEQYF. The CDR3 coding sequence is TGTGCCAGTAGCGCCCAGCACCTCTACGAGCAGTACTTC.

The chain links TRBV7-2 to TRBJ1-1; D is uncertain. Germline CDR1 is SGHTA and CDR2 is FQGNSA. CDR3 length equals 13 residues. V was pared by 5 bases and J by 0 bases, with 7 bases between. In DNA, the CDR3 is TGTGCCAGCAGCCCATGGGTGAACACTGAAGCTTTCTTT. It translates to CASSPWVNTEAFF.

The chain couples TRBV5-4 to TRBJ1-1; weak D call: TRBD1 (6 bases). The CDR3 sequence is 13 residues long. The ends were cut back, 4 bases at V and 4 bases at J, with 11 bases in the middle. In germline, CDR1 is SGHNT, CDR2 YYREEE (reference sequence). The CDR3 DNA reads TGTGCCAGCAGCGGACTAGGGGGCACTGAAGCTTTCTTT. This encodes CASSGLGGTEAFF.

J is TRBJ2-1 and V is TRBV6-1, with 7 bases aligning to TRBD2. From germline, CDR1 is MNHNS and CDR2 SASEGT. The CDR3 runs to 16 residues. The ends lost 2 bases at V and 8 bases at J; junction bases unmatched: 12. The CDR3 is CASSEKGEGSTDEQFF. The CDR3 DNA sequence: TGTGCCAGCAGTGAAAAAGGGGAGGGCTCTACGGATGAGCAGTTCTTC.

V usage is TRBV5-1 and J usage is TRBJ1-1; D not certain. Germline V gives CDR1 SGHRS, CDR2 YFSETQ. The CDR3 runs to 15 residues. V was pared by 3 bases and J by 4 bases, with 16 bases between. As DNA, the CDR3 is TGCGCCAGCAGCTCCGAAACAGTTTGGGGCACTGAAGCTTTCTTT. Translated: CASSSETVWGTEAFF.

The chain is built from TRBV5-1 and TRBJ2-7; the match to TRBD1 covers 7 bases. Germline loops: CDR1 SGHRS, CDR2 YFSETQ. With 5 bases clipped from V and 1 base from J, the junction kept 6 bases outside the gene matches. CDR3 length: 14 amino acids. The CDR3 DNA follows: TGCGCCAGCAGAGAGGGGACAGCATCCTACGAGCAGTACTTC. This gives the protein CASREGTASYEQYF. Supplemented by reference TRBV5-1 and TRBJ2-7, the full variable domain reads KAGVTQTPRYLIKTRGQQVTLSCSPISGHRSVSWYQQTPGQGLQFLFEYFSETQRNKGNFPGRFSGRQFSNSRSEMNVSTLELGDSALYLCASREGTASYEQYFGPGTRLTVT.

Of note for this clone: This specimen includes other DNA sequences encoding the same CDR3. The V gene is TRBV7-2, the J gene TRBJ2-5; no clear D gene. V was cut by 5 bases and J by 3 bases, with 4 bases left in between. Per the germline V gene, CDR1 is SGHTA and CDR2 is FQGNSA. The CDR3 consists of 11 residues. CDR3 DNA sequence: TGTGCCAGCAGCCTGAAAGAGACCCAGTACTTC. This gives the protein CASSLKETQYF.

The rearrangement uses TRBV19 and TRBJ1-5; no firm D call. V was clipped by 4 bases and J by 4 bases, with 8 bases between them. The CDR3 runs 13 residues. In germline, CDR1 is LNHDA, CDR2 SQIVND (reference sequence). DNA of the CDR3: TGTGCCAGTAGTACCCGCCGTAATCAGCCCCAGCATTTT. This encodes CASSTRRNQPQHF.

CDR3 sequence reads: CASSPASGQGPSYEQYF. CDR3 nucleotides: TGTGCCAGCAGTCCTGCATCGGGACAGGGTCCCTCCTACGAGCAGTACTTC. The chain is built from TRBV27 and TRBJ2-7; 9 positions match TRBD1. Losses at the gene ends were 5 bases for V and 0 bases for J; bases not matched to a gene: 11. CDR1 and CDR2 (germline): MNHEY, SMNVEV (reference sequence). This CDR3 contains 17 residues.

This chain connects TRBV27 to TRBJ1-6; no clear D gene. CDR1 is MNHEY and CDR2 is SMNVEV in the germline V gene (reference sequence). V lost 3 bases and J 5 bases, leaving 2 bases between the germline ends. The CDR3 runs 12 residues. The DNA of the CDR3 is TGTGCCAGCAGTTTGGATAATTCACCCCTCCACTTT. This sequence encodes CASSLDNSPLHF.

This chain links TRBV5-4 with TRBJ2-7, with D unresolved. In germline, CDR1 is SGHNT, CDR2 YYREEE (reference sequence). Trimming cost V 2 bases and J 6 bases, with 15 bases left between them. This CDR3 has 14 residues. This chain's CDR3 is CASSFGVGALEQYV. DNA for the CDR3: TGTGCCAGCAGCTTCGGAGTAGGCGCCCTCGAGCAGTACGTC.

The rearrangement uses TRBV9 and TRBJ2-3; 10 bases map to TRBD2. The germline CDR1 and CDR2 sequences are SGDLS and YYNGEE. Trimming removed 4 bases from V and 5 bases from J; junction bases left unmatched: 16. This CDR3 spans 18 amino acids. CDR3 sequence: CASSLGLAGASSRDTQYF. The CDR3 nucleotides read TGTGCCAGCAGCCTCGGGCTAGCGGGAGCCTCGTCAAGAGATACGCAGTATTTT.

A note on this clone: Its ends do not fully match the called genes, so a read error is possible. V gene TRBV5-5 combines with J gene TRBJ1-4; TRBD1 matches at 7 bases. This CDR3 has 12 amino acids. Germline V gene data show CDR1 as SGHKS and CDR2 as YYEKEE (reference sequence). The DNA for the CDR3 is TGTGCCAGCAGCTTGGACGGAGCAGGGGGTGTTTTT. Translating gives CASSLDGAGGVF.

V and J are TRBV28 and TRBJ1-1, with D possibly being TRBD1 (5 bases). CDR1 and CDR2 (germline): MDHEN, SYDVKM. The CDR3 has 15 amino acids. V was shortened by 3 bases and J by 3 bases, with 14 bases between the two germline ends. The CDR3 bases are TGTGCCAGCAGTTTCCCCCAGGGAGGATACACTGAAGCTTTCTTT. It yields the protein CASSFPQGGYTEAFF.

V is TRBV4-1 and J is TRBJ1-4; D is possibly TRBD1 (6 bases). V dropped 4 bases and J dropped 5 bases, with 20 bases sitting between them. CDR1 and CDR2 from the germline V gene are MGHRA and YSYEKL. The CDR3 is 17 amino acids. In DNA form, the CDR3 reads TGCGCCAGCAGCCTATCCCCGGATCGGGGGGCGAATGAAAAACTGTTTTTT. Translating gives CASSLSPDRGANEKLFF.